This T cell receptor (beta chain) was identified in a study of tumor-infiltrating lymphocytes in localized non-small cell lung cancer. Study details: Each patient gave resected tumor and non-adjacent uninvolved lung tissue. Findings and caveats of the study: Tumors had more T cell infiltration than uninvolved lung, per TCRbeta sequencing and CD3 counts. Each assay used a separate piece of the same tissue.

Measured with immunoSEQ multiplex PCR; TCRdb has only the in-frame clones, and not every one. The sample has 6,000 or so clones; over 65% are singletons. Between the trimmed V and J ends, which lost 1 base and 0 bases, there was a span of 15 bases. Germline lookup yields CDR1 LGHNA and CDR2 YNFKEQ. The CDR3 has 17 amino acids. On this clone itself: The target antigen is unknown.

The rearrangement uses TRBV4-2 and TRBJ1-2; D remains ambiguous. This TCR derives from a human donor with non-small cell lung cancer. The specimen sequenced was lung tumor tissue. The CDR3 sequence: CASSQVSQAAPNYGYTF. CDR3 nucleotide sequence: TGTGCCAGCAGCCAAGTTTCCCAGGCTGCCCCTAACTATGGCTACACCTTC.